This T cell receptor beta chain is from a study of blood T cell repertoires in COVID-19. Overall study: PBMCs, B-cell-depleted T cells, or T cells provided the cDNA or gDNA that made up the material.

TCRdb keeps only in-frame clones here, not all; method: immunoSEQ multiplex PCR. The data contain over 300,000 clones, approximately 85% of them singletons. CDR3 size: 12 residues. V shed 5 bases, J shed 10 bases, and the junction held 5 bases outside the gene matches. The germline CDR1 and CDR2 sequences are GTSNPN and SVGIG (reference sequence). This TCR was sampled from a human donor in a cohort sampled during active COVID-19. The V gene is TRBV30, the J gene TRBJ1-6; the match to TRBD1 covers 7 bases. The sequencing input was peripheral blood. CDR3 nucleotides: TGTGCCTGGGGCGGCAGGGGGTCACCCCTCCACTTT. Its translation: CAWGGRGSPLHF.